This T cell receptor beta chain comes out of a study of blood T cell repertoires in COVID-19. On the study more broadly: In each case, the material was cDNA or gDNA derived from T cells, B-cell-depleted T cells, or PBMCs.

V lost 0 bases, J lost 6 bases, and 16 bases lay in between. Germline CDR1 and CDR2: SGHRS and YFSETQ. This CDR3 contains 16 residues. Followed longitudinally, the Seattle patients had been enrolled during active infection. Original data processing: Reference gene primer amplification yielded estimated nucleated cell counts. Generated by immunoSEQ multiplex PCR, the TCRdb table keeps only in-frame clones and is missing some. That table furnishes V, J and clone size, whereas the DNA furnished D and trimming. The sample shows under 250,000 clones, about 82% of them seen only once. This TCR was sampled from a woman older than 75 with COVID-19, enrolled during active disease. Sequenced material: peripheral blood. The rearrangement links TRBV5-1 to TRBJ1-3; D is undetermined. The CDR3 spells CASSLGSSGFVNTIYF. Written as DNA, the CDR3 is TGCGCCAGCAGCTTGGGATCTTCGGGGTTTGTAAACACCATATATTTT.